This T cell receptor beta chain was obtained from a study of blood T cells in healthy people across ages. It was with a sample-barcoded 5' primer and a J-beta primer mix that a second PCR of roughly 7 to 12 cycles was run. MiXCR, run by TCRdb on the 5' RACE reads, gives a single entry per CDR3 protein. The table shows approximately 780,000 distinct CDR3 sequences, with 25% to 30% occurring only once. The V and J ends lost 7 bases and 9 bases respectively, with 10 bases between them. Germline V gives CDR1 LNHDA, CDR2 SQIVND (reference sequence). The length of the CDR3 is 11 residues. The same data also contributed to another study, on T cells of mothers and their children.

Sequences were obtained from blood. The genes are TRBV19 and TRBJ2-1, with D tentatively TRBD1 (5 bases). This TCR came from a boy aged 5-17 years in good health. The DNA for the CDR3 is TGTGCCAGTATCAAGGGGCGTGAGCAGTTCTTC. Translation gives CASIKGREQFF.